Below, one T cell receptor (beta chain) is given with its context. Runs used v3.0 of the immunoSEQ assay and were done at survey level. The protocol was immunoSEQ multiplex PCR, while the TCRdb copy is restricted to in-frame clones and leaves out a portion. The sample records roughly 39,000 clones, around 88% being singletons. These data come from a study of long-term antiretroviral therapy in people with HIV. This receptor was identified in a woman aged 18-35 years with HIV. This specimen was unsorted PBMCs, taken just before starting antiretroviral therapy.

For the CDR3, the DNA is TGTGCCAGCAGCTTTGGACTAGCGGCTACGCAGTATTTT. This translates into CASSFGLAATQYF. This chain links TRBV7-2 with TRBJ2-3, with 10 bases fitting TRBD2. V shed 3 bases, J shed 8 bases, and the junction held 2 bases outside the gene matches. Germline V gene sequence: CDR1 SGHTA, CDR2 FQGNSA. CDR3 length: 13 amino acids. Looking up the rest from reference TRBV7-2 and TRBJ2-3 gives the full variable domain: GAGVSQSPSNKVTEKGKDVELRCDPISGHTALYWYRQSLGQGLEFLIYFQGNSAPDKSGLPSDRFSAERTGGSVSTLTIQRTQQEDSAVYLCASSFGLAATQYFGPGTRLTVL.